This T cell receptor (beta chain) was retrieved from a study of T cells in tumors after PD-1 blockade. Study as a whole: Some patients also took daily vismodegib 150 mg during anti-PD-1 treatment.

Repertoires were generated with immunoSEQ multiplex PCR, while TCRdb's copy carries only in-frame clones and drops some. The sample yields about 59,000 clones, roughly 77% seen once. The germline V and J ends were trimmed by 6 bases and 2 bases, with 21 bases remaining between them. CDR1 and CDR2 from the germline V gene are LNHNV and YYDKDF (reference sequence). The CDR3 totals 17 residues. The source material was PBMCs, sampled before anti-PD-1 treatment. The receptor was derived from a human donor with basal cell carcinoma. V is TRBV15 and J is TRBJ2-3, with D perhaps matching TRBD1 (6 bases). The DNA for the CDR3 is TGTGCCACCAGGGCGGAGCGGTGGGGGCCCTTCACAGATACGCAGTATTTT. Translating gives CATRAERWGPFTDTQYF.